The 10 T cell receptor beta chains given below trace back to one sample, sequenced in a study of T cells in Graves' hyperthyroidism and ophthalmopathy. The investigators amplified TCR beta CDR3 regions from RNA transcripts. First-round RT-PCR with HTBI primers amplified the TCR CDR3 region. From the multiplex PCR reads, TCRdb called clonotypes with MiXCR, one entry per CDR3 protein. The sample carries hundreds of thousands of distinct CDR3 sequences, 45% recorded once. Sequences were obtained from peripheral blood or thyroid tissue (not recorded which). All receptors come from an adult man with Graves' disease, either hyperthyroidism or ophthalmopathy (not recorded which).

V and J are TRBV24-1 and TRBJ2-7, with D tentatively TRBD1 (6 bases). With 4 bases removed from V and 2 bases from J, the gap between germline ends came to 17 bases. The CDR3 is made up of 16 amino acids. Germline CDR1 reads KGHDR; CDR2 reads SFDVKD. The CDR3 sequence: CATSDKTPGQTYEQYF. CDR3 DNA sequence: TGTGCCACCAGTGACAAGACTCCCGGACAGACCTACGAGCAGTACTTC.

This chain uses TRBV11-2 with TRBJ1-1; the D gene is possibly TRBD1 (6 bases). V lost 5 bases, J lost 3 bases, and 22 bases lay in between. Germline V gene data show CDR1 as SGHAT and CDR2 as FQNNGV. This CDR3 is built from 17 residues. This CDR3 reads CASSRPASGHLHTEAFF. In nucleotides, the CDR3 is TGTGCCAGCAGCCGGCCGGCGTCGGGACATCTGCACACTGAAGCTTTCTTT.

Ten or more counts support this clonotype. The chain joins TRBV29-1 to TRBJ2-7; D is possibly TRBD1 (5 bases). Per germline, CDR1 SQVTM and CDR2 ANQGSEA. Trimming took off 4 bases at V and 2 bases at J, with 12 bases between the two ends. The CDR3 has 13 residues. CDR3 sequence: CSVGGQVTYEQYF. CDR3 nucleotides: TGCAGCGTTGGGGGCCAGGTTACCTACGAGCAGTACTTC.

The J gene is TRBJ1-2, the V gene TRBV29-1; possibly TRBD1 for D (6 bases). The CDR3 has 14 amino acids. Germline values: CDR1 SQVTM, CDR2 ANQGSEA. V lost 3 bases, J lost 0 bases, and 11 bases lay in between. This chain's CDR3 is CSVERDTTNYGYTF. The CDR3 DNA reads TGCAGCGTTGAGCGGGACACAACTAACTATGGCTACACCTTC.

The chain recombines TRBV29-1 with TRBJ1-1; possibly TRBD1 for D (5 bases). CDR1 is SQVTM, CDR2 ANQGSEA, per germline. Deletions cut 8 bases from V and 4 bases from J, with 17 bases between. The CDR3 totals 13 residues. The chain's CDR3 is CSCGEGLGTEAFF. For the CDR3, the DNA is TGCAGCTGTGGGGAGGGGTTGGGCACTGAAGCTTTCTTT.

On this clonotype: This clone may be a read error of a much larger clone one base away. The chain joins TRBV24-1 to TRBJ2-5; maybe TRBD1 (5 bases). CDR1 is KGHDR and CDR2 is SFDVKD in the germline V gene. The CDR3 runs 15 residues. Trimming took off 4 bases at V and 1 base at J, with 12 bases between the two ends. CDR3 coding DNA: TGTGCCACCAGTGACTGCGGACACCTCCAAGAGACCCAGTACTTC. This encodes CATSDCGHLQETQYF.

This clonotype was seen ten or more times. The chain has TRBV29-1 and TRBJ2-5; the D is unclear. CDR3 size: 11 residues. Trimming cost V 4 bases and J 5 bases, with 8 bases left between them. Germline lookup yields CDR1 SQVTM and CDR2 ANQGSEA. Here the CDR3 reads CSVVRMETQYF. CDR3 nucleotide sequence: TGCAGCGTTGTTCGGATGGAGACCCAGTACTTC.

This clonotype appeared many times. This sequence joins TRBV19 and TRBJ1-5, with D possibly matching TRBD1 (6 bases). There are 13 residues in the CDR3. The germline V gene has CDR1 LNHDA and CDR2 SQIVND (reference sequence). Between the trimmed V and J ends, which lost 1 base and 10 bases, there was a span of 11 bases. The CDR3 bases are TGTGCCAGTAGTATAGGGGACATCAATCCCCAGCATTTT. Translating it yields CASSIGDINPQHF.

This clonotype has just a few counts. The CDR3 coding sequence is TGTGCCAGCAGTGAAAATTCTCCCGGGACAGGGGACCACGAGCAGTACTTC. Its translation is CASSENSPGTGDHEQYF. The chain recombines TRBV2 with TRBJ2-7, with 10 bases matching TRBD1. This CDR3 spans 17 amino acids. The V gene end was trimmed by 2 bases and the J gene end by 5 bases; junction bases not matched to a gene: 12. Germline assignment: CDR1 SNHLY and CDR2 FYNNEI.

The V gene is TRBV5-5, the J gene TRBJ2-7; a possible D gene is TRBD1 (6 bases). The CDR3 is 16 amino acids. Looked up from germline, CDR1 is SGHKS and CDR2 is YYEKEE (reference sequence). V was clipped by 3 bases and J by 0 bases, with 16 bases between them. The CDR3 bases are TGTGCCAGCAGCTCGACACAGGGAGTCCCCTCCTACGAGCAGTACTTC. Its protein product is CASSSTQGVPSYEQYF.